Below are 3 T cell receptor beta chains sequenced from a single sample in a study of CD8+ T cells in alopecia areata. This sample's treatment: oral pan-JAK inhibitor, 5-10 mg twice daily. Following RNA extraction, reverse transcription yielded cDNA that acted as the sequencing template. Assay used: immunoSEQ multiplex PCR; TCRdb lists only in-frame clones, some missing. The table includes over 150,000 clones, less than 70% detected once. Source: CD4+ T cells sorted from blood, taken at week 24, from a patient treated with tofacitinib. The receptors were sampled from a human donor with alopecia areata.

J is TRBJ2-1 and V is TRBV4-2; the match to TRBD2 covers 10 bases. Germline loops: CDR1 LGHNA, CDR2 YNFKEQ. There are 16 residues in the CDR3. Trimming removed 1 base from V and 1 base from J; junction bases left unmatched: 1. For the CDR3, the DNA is TGTGCCAGCAGCCAAGGAGCGGGGGGGTCCTACAATGAGCAGTTCTTC. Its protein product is CASSQGAGGSYNEQFF.

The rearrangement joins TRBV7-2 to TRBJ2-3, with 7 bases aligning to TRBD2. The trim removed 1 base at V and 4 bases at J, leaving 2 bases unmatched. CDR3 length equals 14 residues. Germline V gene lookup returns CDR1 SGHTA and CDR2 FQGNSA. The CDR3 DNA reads TGTGCCAGCAGCTTAGATGCGGGGGCAGATACGCAGTATTTT. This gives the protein CASSLDAGADTQYF.

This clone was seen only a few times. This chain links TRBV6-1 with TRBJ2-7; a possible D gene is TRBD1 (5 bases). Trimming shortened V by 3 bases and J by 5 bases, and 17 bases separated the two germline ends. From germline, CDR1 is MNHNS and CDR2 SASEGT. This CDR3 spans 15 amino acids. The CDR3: CASSDPGLITHEQYF. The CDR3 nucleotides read TGTGCCAGCAGTGACCCAGGGCTTATCACCCACGAGCAGTACTTC.